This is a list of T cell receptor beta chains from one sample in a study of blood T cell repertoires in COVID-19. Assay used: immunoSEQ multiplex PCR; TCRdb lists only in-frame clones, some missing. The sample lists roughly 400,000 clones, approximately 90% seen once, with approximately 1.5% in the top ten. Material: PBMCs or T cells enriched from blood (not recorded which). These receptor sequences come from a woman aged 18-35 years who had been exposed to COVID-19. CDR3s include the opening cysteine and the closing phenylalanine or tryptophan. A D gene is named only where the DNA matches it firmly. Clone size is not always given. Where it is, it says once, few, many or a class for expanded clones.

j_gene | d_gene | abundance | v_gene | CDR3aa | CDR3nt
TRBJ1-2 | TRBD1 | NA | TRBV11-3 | CASSVNSGGDGYTF | TGTGCCAGCAGCGTAAACTCAGGGGGCGATGGCTACACCTTC
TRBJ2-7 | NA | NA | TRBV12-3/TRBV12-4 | CASSLTGSYEQYF | TGTGCCAGCAGTTTAACGGGGTCCTACGAGCAGTACTTC
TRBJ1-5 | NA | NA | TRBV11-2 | CASSLAGNSNQPQHF | TGTGCCAGCAGCTTAGCAGGTAATAGCAATCAGCCCCAGCATTTT
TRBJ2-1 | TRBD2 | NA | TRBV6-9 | CASSALAGPSYNEQFF | TGTGCCAGCAGTGCATTAGCGGGGCCTTCCTACAATGAGCAGTTCTTC
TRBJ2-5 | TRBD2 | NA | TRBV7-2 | CASRHSGGGETQYF | TGTGCCAGCAGACATAGCGGGGGGGGAGAGACCCAGTACTTC
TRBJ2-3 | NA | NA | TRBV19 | CASRQGFTDTQYF | TGTGCCAGTAGGCAGGGGTTCACAGATACGCAGTATTTT
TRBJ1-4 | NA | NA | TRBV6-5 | CASSYTGTTNEKLFF | TGTGCCAGCAGCTATACCGGGACAACTAATGAAAAACTGTTTTTT
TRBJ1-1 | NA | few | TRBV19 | CASSIGTPTEAFF | TGTGCCAGTAGTATAGGTACACCCACTGAAGCTTTCTTT
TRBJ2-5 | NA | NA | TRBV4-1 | CASSQEAARAGETQYF | TGCGCCAGCAGCCAAGAAGCCGCCAGGGCGGGGGAGACCCAGTACTTC
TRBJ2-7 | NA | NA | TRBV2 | CARAGSESPYEQYF | TGTGCCAGAGCAGGATCAGAGAGCCCCTACGAGCAGTACTTC
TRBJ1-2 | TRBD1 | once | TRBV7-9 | CASSLEARQGVGYGYTF | TGTGCCAGCAGCTTAGAAGCTCGGCAGGGGGTAGGTTATGGCTACACCTTC
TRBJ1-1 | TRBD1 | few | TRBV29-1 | CSVPVQGAIMNTEAFF | TGCAGCGTTCCCGTTCAGGGGGCAATTATGAACACTGAAGCTTTCTTT
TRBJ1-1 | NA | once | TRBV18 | CASSPSGVLGTEAFF | TGTGCCAGCTCACCATCGGGGGTTTTGGGCACTGAAGCTTTCTTT
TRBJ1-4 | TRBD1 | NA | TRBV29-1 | CSVARQGEKLFF | TGCAGCGTGGCAAGACAGGGAGAAAAACTGTTTTTT
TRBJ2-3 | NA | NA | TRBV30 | CAWSWRVTDTQYF | TGTGCCTGGAGTTGGAGGGTCACAGATACGCAGTATTTT
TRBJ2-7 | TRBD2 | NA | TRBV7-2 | CASSLAGGAYEQYF | TGTGCCAGCAGCTTAGCGGGGGGGGCCTACGAGCAGTACTTC
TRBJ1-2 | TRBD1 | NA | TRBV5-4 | CASSSLDRAGGYTF | TGTGCCAGCAGTTCCCTAGACAGGGCGGGTGGCTACACCTTC
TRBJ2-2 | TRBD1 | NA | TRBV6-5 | CASSRDRGRTGELFF | TGTGCCAGCAGCCGGGACAGGGGGCGCACCGGGGAGCTGTTTTTT
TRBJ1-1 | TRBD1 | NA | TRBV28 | CASSSTGGRTEAFF | TGTGCCAGCAGTTCTACAGGGGGCCGGACTGAAGCTTTCTTT
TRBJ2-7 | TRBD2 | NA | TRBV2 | CASFSGSSYEQYF | TGTGCCAGCTTTAGCGGGAGCTCCTACGAGCAGTACTTC
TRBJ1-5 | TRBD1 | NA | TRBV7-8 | CASSSVGQGNQPQHF | TGTGCCAGCAGCTCGGTAGGACAGGGCAATCAGCCCCAGCATTTT
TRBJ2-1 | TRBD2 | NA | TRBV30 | CAWTQKVGLPLNEQFF | TGTGCCTGGACCCAAAAGGTGGGACTACCCCTGAATGAGCAGTTCTTC
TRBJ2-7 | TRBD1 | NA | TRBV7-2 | CASSLGTGTVPYEQYF | TGTGCCAGCAGCTTAGGAACCGGGACAGTGCCCTACGAGCAGTACTTC
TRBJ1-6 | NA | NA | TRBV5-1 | CASSLGGNSPLHF | TGCGCCAGCAGCTTGGGGGGCAATTCACCCCTCCACTTT
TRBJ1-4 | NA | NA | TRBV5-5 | CASSLPDLTGEKLFF | TGTGCCAGCAGCTTACCGGACTTAACGGGTGAAAAACTGTTTTTT
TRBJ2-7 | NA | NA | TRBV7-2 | CASSLRQATFPYEQYF | TGTGCCAGCAGCTTAAGACAGGCTACCTTCCCCTACGAGCAGTACTTC
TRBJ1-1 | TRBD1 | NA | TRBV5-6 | CASSVGDRKDTEAFF | TGTGCCAGCAGCGTGGGGGACAGGAAGGACACTGAAGCTTTCTTT
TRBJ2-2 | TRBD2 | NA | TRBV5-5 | CASRPGLAGAGTGELFF | TGTGCCAGCAGACCCGGACTAGCGGGAGCGGGCACCGGGGAGCTGTTTTTT
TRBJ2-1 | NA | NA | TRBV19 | CASSGSFSYNEQFF | TGTGCCAGTAGCGGGAGTTTCTCCTACAATGAGCAGTTCTTC
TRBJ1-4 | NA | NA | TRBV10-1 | CASAATNEKLFF | TGCGCCAGCGCAGCAACTAATGAAAAACTGTTTTTT
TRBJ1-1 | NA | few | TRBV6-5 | CASRQVTNTEAFF | TGTGCCAGCAGACAGGTTACGAACACTGAAGCTTTCTTT